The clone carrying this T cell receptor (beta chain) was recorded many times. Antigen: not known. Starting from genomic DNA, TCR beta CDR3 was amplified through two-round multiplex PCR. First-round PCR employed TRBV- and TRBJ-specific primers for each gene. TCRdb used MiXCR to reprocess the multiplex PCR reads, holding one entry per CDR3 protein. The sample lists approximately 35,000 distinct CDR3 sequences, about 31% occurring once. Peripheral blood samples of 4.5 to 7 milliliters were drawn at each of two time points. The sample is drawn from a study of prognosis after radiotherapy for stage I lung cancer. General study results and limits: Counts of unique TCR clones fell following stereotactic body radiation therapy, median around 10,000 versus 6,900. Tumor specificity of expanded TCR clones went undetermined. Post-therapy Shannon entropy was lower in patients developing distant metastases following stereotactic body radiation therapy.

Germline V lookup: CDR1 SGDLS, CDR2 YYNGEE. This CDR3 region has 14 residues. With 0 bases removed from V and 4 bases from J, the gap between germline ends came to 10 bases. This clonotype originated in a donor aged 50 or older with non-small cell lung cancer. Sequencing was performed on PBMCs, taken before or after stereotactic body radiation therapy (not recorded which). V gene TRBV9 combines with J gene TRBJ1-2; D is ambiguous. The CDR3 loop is CASSVEQTGYGYTF. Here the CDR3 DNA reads TGTGCCAGCAGCGTAGAACAGACCGGCTATGGCTACACCTTC.